This T cell receptor beta chain is drawn from a study of cytomegalovirus exposure and HLA in healthy donors. Amplification used 60 Vbeta primers and 13 Jbeta primers. Clones were sequenced by immunoSEQ multiplex PCR, and TCRdb holds only the in-frame ones, with some missing. The sample includes about 91,000 clones, around nine tenths of them seen just once. Germline CDR1 MDHEN, CDR2 SYDVKM. The CDR3 spans 15 residues. Unmatched junction bases numbered 13, after V lost 5 bases and J lost 6 bases. The sample taken for sequencing was PBMCs. This clonotype was sampled from a young man in good health and CMV-seropositive. The rearrangement links TRBV28 to TRBJ2-7; TRBD2 aligns across 7 bases. In nucleotides, the CDR3 is TGTGCCAGCAGTCCTCAGCGGGATTGGGGTGTCGAGCAGTACTTC. Residues: CASSPQRDWGVEQYF.